This entry lists 8 T cell receptor beta chains sequenced from one sample in a study of T cells after yellow fever vaccination. Each CDR3 protein gets one entry after TCRdb re-called the 5' RACE reads with MiXCR. The data show more than 65,000 distinct CDR3 sequences, with about 14% seen just once and 20% to 25% held by the top ten. Source: CD8+ T cells not binding an NS4B(214-222) dextramer, sorted from PBMCs, taken roughly 20 days after the first yellow fever vaccination. All receptors derive from a man between 18 and 35 years old who received the YFV17D yellow fever vaccine.

This chain uses TRBV5-1 with TRBJ2-3; no definite D call. Germline CDR1 reads SGHRS; CDR2 reads YFSETQ. This CDR3 is 14 amino acids long. The V end was cut by 3 bases, the J end by 6 bases, with 14 bases between. The CDR3 sequence: CASSSETLMDTQYF. In DNA form, the CDR3 reads TGCGCCAGCAGCTCGGAGACACTCATGGATACGCAGTATTTT.

This chain joins TRBV12-3 or TRBV12-4 and TRBJ2-7; weak D call: TRBD1 (6 bases). The CDR3 loop spans 13 amino acids. The V gene lost 3 bases and the J gene lost 1 base, with 7 bases spanning the gap. The CDR3 DNA sequence: TGTGCCAGCAGTTTCCAGGGGTCCTACGAGCAGTACTTC. Its translation: CASSFQGSYEQYF.

This clonotype was seen many times. The V gene is TRBV24-1, the J gene TRBJ2-1; tentatively, D is TRBD2 (6 bases). The CDR3 sequence is 13 residues long. V lost 1 base and J lost 7, with 7 bases in between. CDR1 is KGHDR and CDR2 is SFDVKD in the germline V gene. In nucleotides, the CDR3 is TGTGCCACCAGTGATTTCGGGGGTAATGAGCAGTTCTTC. It is translated as CATSDFGGNEQFF.

Ten or more counts support this clonotype. The rearrangement links TRBV4-1 to TRBJ2-7; possible D gene TRBD1, 7 bases. Germline V lookup: CDR1 MGHRA, CDR2 YSYEKL. The CDR3 has 14 amino acids. V lost 2 bases to trimming and J lost 7 bases, with 15 bases between them. CDR3 in amino acids: CASSQQGGEVEQYF. CDR3 coding DNA: TGCGCCAGCAGCCAACAGGGGGGAGAGGTGGAGCAGTACTTC.

This clonotype was counted a few times. This rearrangement joins TRBV7-2 to TRBJ1-5; D perhaps matches TRBD1 (5 bases). Trimming left V 1 base short and J 3 bases short, with 10 bases between. This CDR3 region has 15 residues. Germline CDR1 reads SGHTA; CDR2 reads FQGNSA. CDR3 bases: TGTGCCAGCAGCTTAGGGGGACGGGACAATCAGCCCCAGCATTTT. Its translation is CASSLGGRDNQPQHF.

This clonotype has more than one count but fewer than ten. The chain carries TRBV6-1 and TRBJ2-2; D gene ambiguous. Trimming stripped 6 bases from V and 7 bases from J, with 18 bases between. Germline V gene lookup returns CDR1 MNHNS and CDR2 SASEGT. The CDR3 loop spans 15 amino acids. The CDR3 loop is CASSPGPSTLGELFF. The DNA of the CDR3 is TGTGCCAGCAGCCCCGGACCATCTACTCTCGGGGAGCTGTTTTTT.

The genes are TRBV9 and TRBJ1-4; the match to TRBD1 covers 8 bases. After removal of 4 bases from V and 5 bases from J, the junction contained 16 bases not matched to a gene. The V gene's germline CDR1 is SGDLS and CDR2 YYNGEE. The CDR3 has 18 residues. The CDR3 loop is CASSLLPGGVGTNEKLFF. CDR3 coding DNA: TGTGCCAGCAGCCTCCTACCAGGGGGCGTTGGGACAAATGAAAAACTGTTTTTT.

This clonotype was seen only a few times. The chain recombines TRBV6-1 with TRBJ2-1; 9 bases map to TRBD2. Germline CDR1 reads MNHNS; CDR2 reads SASEGT. There are 14 residues in the CDR3. The trim removed 5 bases at V and 8 bases at J, leaving 7 bases unmatched. The CDR3 spells CASSSGGRGDEQFF. In DNA form, the CDR3 reads TGTGCCAGCAGTAGCGGGGGGAGAGGCGATGAGCAGTTCTTC.